The TCR beta chain under discussion was sequenced for a study of blood T cell repertoires in COVID-19 (TCRdb year 2020). At the level of the whole study: The collaborator samples originated in the United States, Italy and Spain and spanned the acute and convalescent phases of COVID-19. The material from the prospective study consisted of cDNA or gDNA derived from T cells, B-cell-depleted T cells, or PBMCs. Deeply sampled blood TCRbeta repertoires from subjects exposed to, actively infected with, or recovered from COVID-19 were included in the dataset. A freely available public database, intended as a resource for researchers studying the immune response to SARS-CoV-2, is where the repertoires were released. The samples were drawn from the first 160 participants of the ongoing ImmuneRACE study and from some 1,300 subjects provided by 6 global collaborators. A de-identified subject ID, COVID-19 status, age in years and sex were almost always included in the sample metadata. HLA class I and class II types, where available, came from metadata supplied by the sample provider rather than from assay-based typing. General conclusions and limits of the study: The amount of clinical and demographic metadata varied by source and participant and was provided uncurated.

The V and J ends are trimmed by 1 base and 5 bases, leaving 14 bases between them. Per the germline V gene, SGHTA is the CDR1 and FQGNSA is the CDR2. From cysteine to phenylalanine, the CDR3 is 15 amino acids long. Only the CDR3 region is kept as DNA, spanning 45 bases read in frame from base 1. This clone was detected only once. Its antigen remains undetermined. No much larger clonotype is one base removed from it; base qualities were not supplied. The collaborating institutions used their own protocols to collect whole blood in K2EDTA tubes. For TCRbeta analysis, collaborators shipped samples in one of three forms: frozen whole blood, isolated PBMCs, or DNA extracted from either of those sample types. TCRbeta CDR3 regions were amplified from genomic DNA using the immunoSEQ Assay, a bias-controlled multiplex PCR. In the authors' own workflow: The number of nucleated cells in each sample was estimated by amplification of reference gene primers within the assay. Sequence reads were collapsed and filtered to measure the absolute abundance of every unique TCRbeta CDR3 rearrangement. For each sample, productive Simpson clonality was calculated as the square root of Simpson's diversity index over productive rearrangements. This immuneACCESS table, as held by TCRdb, lists in-frame sequences with V and J called but not all clones. Of the missing ones, under half trace to an unresolved V gene in checked studies; the others have no known cause. V, J and clone size reflect that table, while D and trimming were determined from the DNA. The table for this sample lists 50,000 to 65,000 clones; roughly 90% of them were counted only once. The ten biggest clones cover around 3.5% of the sample.

The clonotype originates from a man in his forties or fifties with active COVID-19. This sequence uses TRBV7-2 and TRBJ1-1; a tentative D match to TRBD1 spans 6 bases. Sequenced sample: peripheral blood. The nucleotides read TGTGCCAGCAGCTTAGGAGGAGGGGGGGGAACTGAAGCTTTCTTT. Translated, it reads CASSLGGGGGTEAFF.